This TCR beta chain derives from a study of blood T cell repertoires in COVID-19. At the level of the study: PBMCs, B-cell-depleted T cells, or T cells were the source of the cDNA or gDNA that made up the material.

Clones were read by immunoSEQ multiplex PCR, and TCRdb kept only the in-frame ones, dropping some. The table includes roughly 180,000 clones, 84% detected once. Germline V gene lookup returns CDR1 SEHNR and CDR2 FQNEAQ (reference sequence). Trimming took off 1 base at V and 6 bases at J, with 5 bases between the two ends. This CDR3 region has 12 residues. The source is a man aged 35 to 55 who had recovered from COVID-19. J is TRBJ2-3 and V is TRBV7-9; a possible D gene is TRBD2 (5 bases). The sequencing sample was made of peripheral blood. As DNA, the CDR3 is TGTGCCAGCAGCTTAGTAGCGGATACGCAGTATTTT. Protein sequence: CASSLVADTQYF.